This T cell receptor beta chain derives from a study of human T cells and chemical hapten exposure. The overall study: Sensitizing treatment utilized 2% DPC over a 2 cm by 2 cm portion of upper inner arm skin. Study results and caveats: TCRs at high frequency, those above 1 in 1000, did not change with DPC sensitization.

TCRdb re-derived calls from the RACE reads in MiXCR, one entry per CDR3 protein. The repertoire holds around 180,000 distinct CDR3 sequences, with almost 30% as singletons. This clonotype was recorded a few times. Its target is unknown. As to time point: pre-sensitization, week 0. Indicated treatment: therapeutic diphenylcyclopropenone sensitization with weekly scalp DPC. The germline V gene has CDR1 SGHKS and CDR2 YYEKEE (reference sequence). V was cut by 1 base and J by 7 bases, with 15 bases left in between. The CDR3 loop spans 15 amino acids. The sequence derives from a woman in her 30s with alopecia areata. Some clones in this sample may be carry-over from other donors' samples. Sequences were derived from whole blood, sampled in connection with sensitization to the hapten diphenylcyclopropenone (DPC). The J gene is TRBJ1-5, the V gene TRBV5-5; perhaps TRBD1 as D (6 bases). In DNA form, the CDR3 reads TGTGCCAGCAGCTTGATTACAGGGCGGGGGCAGCCCCAGCATTTT. Its translation is CASSLITGRGQPQHF.